This T cell receptor beta chain was observed in a study of cytomegalovirus exposure and HLA in healthy donors. CDR3 size: 15 residues. Trimming pared 7 bases from V and 0 bases from J, leaving 13 bases between. Per the germline V gene, CDR1 is LNHDA and CDR2 is SQIVND (reference sequence). Researchers ran the PCR with 60 Vbeta and 13 Jbeta primers. The protocol was immunoSEQ multiplex PCR, while the TCRdb copy is restricted to in-frame clones and leaves out a portion. The sample shows tens of thousands of clones, over 55% of them seen only once. Points from the study as a whole: HLA alleles showed associations with some 17,000 TCR beta sequences in a later analysis, at a 0.05 false discovery rate. Later analysis identified a missense DCLRE1C variant that was linked to TCR beta V- and J-gene trimming. No immune exposure information besides CMV serostatus was available.

About this clone itself: Its matching antigen is unknown.

The chain links TRBV19 to TRBJ1-5, with D unclear. The TCR was taken from a woman aged 25 to 45 in good health and CMV-seronegative. Material: PBMCs. This CDR3 is CASTGQVNSNQPQHF. The CDR3 DNA sequence: TGTGCCAGTACTGGGCAGGTTAATAGCAATCAGCCCCAGCATTTT.